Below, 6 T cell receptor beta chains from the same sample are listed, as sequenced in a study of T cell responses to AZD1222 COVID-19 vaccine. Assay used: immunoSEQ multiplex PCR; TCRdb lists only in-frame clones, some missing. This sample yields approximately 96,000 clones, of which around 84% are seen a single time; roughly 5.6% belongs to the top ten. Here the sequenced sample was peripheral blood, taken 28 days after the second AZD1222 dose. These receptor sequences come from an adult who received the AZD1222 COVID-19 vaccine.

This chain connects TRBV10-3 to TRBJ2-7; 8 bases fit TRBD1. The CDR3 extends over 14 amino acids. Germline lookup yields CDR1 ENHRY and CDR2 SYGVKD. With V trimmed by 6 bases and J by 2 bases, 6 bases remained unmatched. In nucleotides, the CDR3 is TGTGCCATCAGGGGTGACAGGGGAACCTACGAGCAGTACTTC. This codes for CAIRGDRGTYEQYF.

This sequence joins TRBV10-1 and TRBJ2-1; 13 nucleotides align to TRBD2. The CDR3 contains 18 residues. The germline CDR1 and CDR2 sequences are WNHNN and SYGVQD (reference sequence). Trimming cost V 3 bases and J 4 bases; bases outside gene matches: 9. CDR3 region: CASSERLAGGYKYNEQFF. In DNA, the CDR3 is TGCGCCAGCAGTGAACGACTAGCGGGGGGCTACAAATACAATGAGCAGTTCTTC.

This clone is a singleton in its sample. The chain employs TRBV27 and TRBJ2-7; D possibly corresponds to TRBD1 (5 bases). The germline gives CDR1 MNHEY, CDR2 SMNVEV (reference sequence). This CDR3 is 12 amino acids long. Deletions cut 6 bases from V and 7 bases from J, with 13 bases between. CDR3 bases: TGTGCCAGCAGAGACACAGGTGGGGAGCAGTACTTC. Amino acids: CASRDTGGEQYF.

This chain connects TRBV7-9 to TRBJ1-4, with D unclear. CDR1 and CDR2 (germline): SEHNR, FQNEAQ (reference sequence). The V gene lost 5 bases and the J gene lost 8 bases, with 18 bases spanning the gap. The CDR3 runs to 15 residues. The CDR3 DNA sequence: TGTGCCAGCAGCCCTGTTCGCGGGGTAGGAGAAAAACTGTTTTTT. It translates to CASSPVRGVGEKLFF.

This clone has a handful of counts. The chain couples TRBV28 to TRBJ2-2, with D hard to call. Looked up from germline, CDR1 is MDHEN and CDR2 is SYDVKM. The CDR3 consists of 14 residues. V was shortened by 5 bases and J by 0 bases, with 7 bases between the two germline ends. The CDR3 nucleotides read TGTGCCAGCAGTCCCCCAACGAACACCGGGGAGCTGTTTTTT. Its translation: CASSPPTNTGELFF.

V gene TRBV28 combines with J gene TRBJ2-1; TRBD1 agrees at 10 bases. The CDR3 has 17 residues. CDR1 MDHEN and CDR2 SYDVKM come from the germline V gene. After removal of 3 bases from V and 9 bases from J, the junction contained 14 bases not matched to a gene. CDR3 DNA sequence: TGTGCCAGCAGTTTGGCTTTAGGACAGGGGGTTTTGAGTGAGCAGTTCTTC. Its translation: CASSLALGQGVLSEQFF.